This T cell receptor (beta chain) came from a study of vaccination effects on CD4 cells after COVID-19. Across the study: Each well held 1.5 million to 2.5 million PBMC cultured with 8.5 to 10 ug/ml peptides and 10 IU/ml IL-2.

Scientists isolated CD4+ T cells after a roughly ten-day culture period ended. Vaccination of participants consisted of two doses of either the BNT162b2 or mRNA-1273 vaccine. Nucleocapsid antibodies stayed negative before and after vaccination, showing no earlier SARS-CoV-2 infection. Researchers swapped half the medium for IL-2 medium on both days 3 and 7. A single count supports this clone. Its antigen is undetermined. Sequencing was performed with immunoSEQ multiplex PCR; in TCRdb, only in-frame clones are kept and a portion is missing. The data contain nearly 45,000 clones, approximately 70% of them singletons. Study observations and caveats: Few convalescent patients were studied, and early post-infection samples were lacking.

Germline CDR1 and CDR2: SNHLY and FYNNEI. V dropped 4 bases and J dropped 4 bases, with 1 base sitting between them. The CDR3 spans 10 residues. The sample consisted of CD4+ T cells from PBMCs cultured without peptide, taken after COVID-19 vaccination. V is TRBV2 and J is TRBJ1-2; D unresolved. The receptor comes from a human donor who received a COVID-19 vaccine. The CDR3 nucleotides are TGTGCCAGCAGTGTCTATGGCTACACCTTC. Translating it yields CASSVYGYTF.